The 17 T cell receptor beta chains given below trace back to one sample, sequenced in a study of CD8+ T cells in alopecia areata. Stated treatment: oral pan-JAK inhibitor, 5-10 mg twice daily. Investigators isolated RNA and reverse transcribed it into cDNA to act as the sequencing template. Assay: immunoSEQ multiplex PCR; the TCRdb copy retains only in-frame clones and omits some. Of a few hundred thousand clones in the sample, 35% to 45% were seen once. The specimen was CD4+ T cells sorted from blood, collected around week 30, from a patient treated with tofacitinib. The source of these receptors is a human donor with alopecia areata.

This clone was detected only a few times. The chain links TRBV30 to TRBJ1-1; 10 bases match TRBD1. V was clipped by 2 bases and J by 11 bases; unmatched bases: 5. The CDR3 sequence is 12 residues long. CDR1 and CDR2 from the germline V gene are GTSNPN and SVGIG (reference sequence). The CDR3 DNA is TGTGCCTGGAGTTGGGACAGGGGAAGGGCTTTCTTT. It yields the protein CAWSWDRGRAFF. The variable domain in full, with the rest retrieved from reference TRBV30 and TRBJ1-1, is SQTIHQWPATLVQPVGSPLSLECTVEGTSNPNLYWYRQAAGRGLQLLFYSVGIGQISSEVPQNLSASRPQDRQFILSSKKLLLSDSGFYLCAWSWDRGRAFFGQGTRLTVV.

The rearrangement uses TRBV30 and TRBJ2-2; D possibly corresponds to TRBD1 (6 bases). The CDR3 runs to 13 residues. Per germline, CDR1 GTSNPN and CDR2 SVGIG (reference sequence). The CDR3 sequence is CARDKGLTGELFF. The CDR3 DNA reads TGTGCTCGGGACAAAGGACTCACCGGGGAGCTGTTTTTT.

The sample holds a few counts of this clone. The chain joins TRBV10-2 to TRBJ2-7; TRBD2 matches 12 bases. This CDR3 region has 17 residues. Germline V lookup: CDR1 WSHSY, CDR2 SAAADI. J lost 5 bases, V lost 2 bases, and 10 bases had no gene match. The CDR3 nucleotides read TGCGCCAGCAGTGAGGCGAGACTAGCGGGAGTAACAGACGAGCAGTACTTC. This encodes CASSEARLAGVTDEQYF.

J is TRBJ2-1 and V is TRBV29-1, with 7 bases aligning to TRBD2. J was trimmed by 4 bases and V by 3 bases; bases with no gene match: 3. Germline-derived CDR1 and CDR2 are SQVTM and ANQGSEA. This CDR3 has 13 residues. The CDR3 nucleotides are TGCAGCGTTGAGAAGCGGGGATACAATGAGCAGTTCTTC. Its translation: CSVEKRGYNEQFF.

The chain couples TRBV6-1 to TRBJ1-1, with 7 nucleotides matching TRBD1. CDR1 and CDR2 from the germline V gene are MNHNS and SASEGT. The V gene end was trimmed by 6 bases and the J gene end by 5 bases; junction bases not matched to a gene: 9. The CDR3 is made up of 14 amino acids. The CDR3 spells CASRDTGARTEAFF. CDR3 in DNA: TGTGCCAGCAGAGATACAGGGGCAAGGACTGAAGCTTTCTTT.

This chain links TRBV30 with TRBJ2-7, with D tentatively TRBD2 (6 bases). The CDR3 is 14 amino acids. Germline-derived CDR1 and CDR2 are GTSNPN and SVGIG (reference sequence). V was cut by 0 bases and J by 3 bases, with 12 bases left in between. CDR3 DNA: TGTGCCTGGAGTGTAGGCGGGACCAGCTACGAGCAGTACTTC. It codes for CAWSVGGTSYEQYF. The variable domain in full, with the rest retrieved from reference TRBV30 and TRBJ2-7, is SQTIHQWPATLVQPVGSPLSLECTVEGTSNPNLYWYRQAAGRGLQLLFYSVGIGQISSEVPQNLSASRPQDRQFILSSKKLLLSDSGFYLCAWSVGGTSYEQYFGPGTRLTVT.

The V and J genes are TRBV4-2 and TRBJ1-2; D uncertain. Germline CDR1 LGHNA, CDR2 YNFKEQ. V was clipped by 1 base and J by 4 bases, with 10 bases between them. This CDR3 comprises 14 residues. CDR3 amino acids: CASSQAARSYGYTF. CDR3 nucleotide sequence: TGTGCCAGCAGCCAAGCGGCACGTTCCTATGGCTACACCTTC.

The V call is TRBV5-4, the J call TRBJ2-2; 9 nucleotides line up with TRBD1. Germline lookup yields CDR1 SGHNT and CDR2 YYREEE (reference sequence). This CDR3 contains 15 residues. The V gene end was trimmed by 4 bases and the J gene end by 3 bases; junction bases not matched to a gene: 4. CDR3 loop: CASSVRDRDTGELFF. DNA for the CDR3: TGTGCCAGCAGCGTTCGGGACAGGGACACCGGGGAGCTGTTTTTT.

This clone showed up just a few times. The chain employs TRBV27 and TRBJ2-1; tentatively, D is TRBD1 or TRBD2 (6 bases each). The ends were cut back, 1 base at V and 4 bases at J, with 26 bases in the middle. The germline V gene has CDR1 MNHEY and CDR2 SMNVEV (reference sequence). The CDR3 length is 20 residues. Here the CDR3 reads CASSLFLGGRQLDRYNEQFF. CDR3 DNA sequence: TGTGCCAGCAGTTTATTCCTTGGAGGGAGACAGCTGGACAGATACAATGAGCAGTTCTTC.

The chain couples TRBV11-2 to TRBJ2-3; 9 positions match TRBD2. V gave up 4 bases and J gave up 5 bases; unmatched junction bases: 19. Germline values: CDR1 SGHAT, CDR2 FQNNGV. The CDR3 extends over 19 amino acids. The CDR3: CASSYQDRIAGASLDTQYF. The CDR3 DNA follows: TGTGCCAGCAGCTACCAAGACCGGATAGCGGGGGCCTCTTTAGATACGCAGTATTTT.

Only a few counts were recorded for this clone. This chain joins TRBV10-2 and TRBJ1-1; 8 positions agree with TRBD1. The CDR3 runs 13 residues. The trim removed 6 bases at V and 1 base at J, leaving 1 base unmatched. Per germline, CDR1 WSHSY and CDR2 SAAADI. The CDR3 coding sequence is TGCGCCAGCAGGGACAGGGAGAACACTGAAGCTTTCTTT. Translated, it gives CASRDRENTEAFF.

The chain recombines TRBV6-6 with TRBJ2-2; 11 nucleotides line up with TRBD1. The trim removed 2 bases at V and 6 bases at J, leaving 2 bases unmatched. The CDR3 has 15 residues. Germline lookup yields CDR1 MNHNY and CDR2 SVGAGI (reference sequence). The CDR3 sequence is CASSYEGQGAGELFF. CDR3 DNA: TGTGCCAGCAGTTACGAGGGACAGGGGGCCGGGGAGCTGTTTTTT.

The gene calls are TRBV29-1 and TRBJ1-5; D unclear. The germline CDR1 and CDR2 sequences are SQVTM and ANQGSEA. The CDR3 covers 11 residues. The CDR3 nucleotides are TGCATACGTAGAGGGTTGCAGCCCCAGCATTTT. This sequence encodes CIRRGLQPQHF.

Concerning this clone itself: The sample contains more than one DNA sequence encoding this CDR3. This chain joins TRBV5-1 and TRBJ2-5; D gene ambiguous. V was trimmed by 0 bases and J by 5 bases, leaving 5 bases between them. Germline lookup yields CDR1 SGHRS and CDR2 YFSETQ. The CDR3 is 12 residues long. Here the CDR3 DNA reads TGCGCCAGCAGCTTGGAGCAGGAGACCCAGTACTTC. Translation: CASSLEQETQYF.

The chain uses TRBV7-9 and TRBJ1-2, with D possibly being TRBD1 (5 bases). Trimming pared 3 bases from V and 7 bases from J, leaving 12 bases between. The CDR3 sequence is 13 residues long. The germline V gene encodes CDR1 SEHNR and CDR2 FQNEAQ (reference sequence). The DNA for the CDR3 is TGTGCCAGCAGCTTCGGACAAGAGGGTGGCTACACCTTC. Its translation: CASSFGQEGGYTF.

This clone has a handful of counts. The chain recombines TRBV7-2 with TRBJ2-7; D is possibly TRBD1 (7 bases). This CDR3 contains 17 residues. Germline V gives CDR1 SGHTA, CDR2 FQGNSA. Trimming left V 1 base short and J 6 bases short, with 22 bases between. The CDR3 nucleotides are TGTGCCAGCAGCTTAGGTGGGGACAGCCCCAGGGGAGGCGAGCAGTACTTC. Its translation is CASSLGGDSPRGGEQYF.

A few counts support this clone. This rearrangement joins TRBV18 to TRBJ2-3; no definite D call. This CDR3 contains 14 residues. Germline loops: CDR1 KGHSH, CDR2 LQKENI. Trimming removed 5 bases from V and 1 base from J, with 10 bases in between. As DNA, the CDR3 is TGTGCCAGCTCAGCCCGGAGCCGCACAGATACGCAGTATTTT. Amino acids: CASSARSRTDTQYF.